This is a list of T cell receptor beta chains from one sample in a study of OX40 agonist ivuxolimab in advanced cancers. Repertoires were generated with immunoSEQ multiplex PCR, while TCRdb's copy carries only in-frame clones and drops some. The sample shows about 60,000 clones, about 83% of them seen only once. Specimen: CD4+ or CD8+ T cells sorted from blood, collected in a trial of the OX40 agonist ivuxolimab. These receptors were collected from an adult with an advanced solid tumor such as melanoma, head and neck, liver or kidney cancer. Each CDR3 is given with its conserved first and last residue. The order of the fields is clone size, J gene, V gene, D gene, CDR3 protein, CDR3 DNA. A D gene is named only where the DNA matches it firmly. Rows give clone size only sometimes, using once, few, many, or a class for an expanded clone.

abundance: .; j_gene: TRBJ2-3; v_gene: TRBV5-4; d_gene: TRBD2; CDR3aa: CASSLGGTSVGTDTQYF; CDR3nt: TGTGCCAGCAGCTTGGGGGGGACTAGCGTGGGGACAGATACGCAGTATTTT
abundance: few; j_gene: TRBJ1-2; v_gene: TRBV6-5; d_gene: TRBD1; CDR3aa: CASSYDRGREGYTF; CDR3nt: TGTGCCAGCAGTTACGACAGGGGGCGGGAAGGCTACACCTTC
abundance: .; j_gene: TRBJ1-6; v_gene: TRBV29-1; d_gene: TRBD1; CDR3aa: CSAMTGGVNSPLHF; CDR3nt: TGCAGCGCTATGACAGGGGGCGTTAACTCACCCCTCCACTTT
abundance: .; j_gene: TRBJ1-1; v_gene: TRBV19; d_gene: .; CDR3aa: CASRRRDGNTEAFF; CDR3nt: TGTGCCAGTCGACGCCGGGACGGGAACACTGAAGCTTTCTTT
abundance: .; j_gene: TRBJ1-2; v_gene: TRBV5-1; d_gene: TRBD1; CDR3aa: CASSLDRGKNYGYTF; CDR3nt: TGTGCCAGCAGCTTGGACAGGGGAAAAAACTATGGCTACACCTTC
abundance: .; j_gene: TRBJ2-2; v_gene: TRBV29-1; d_gene: .; CDR3aa: CSALKGGELFF; CDR3nt: TGCAGCGCCCTCAAAGGAGGGGAGCTGTTTTTT
abundance: .; j_gene: TRBJ1-3; v_gene: TRBV5-1; d_gene: .; CDR3aa: CASSKEPVGSGNTIYF; CDR3nt: TGCGCCAGCAGCAAAGAACCCGTAGGGTCTGGAAACACCATATATTTT
abundance: .; j_gene: TRBJ1-3; v_gene: TRBV5-4; d_gene: .; CDR3aa: CASSPGEGGTIYF; CDR3nt: TGTGCCAGCAGCCCCGGGGAGGGGGGCACCATATATTTT
abundance: .; j_gene: TRBJ2-2; v_gene: TRBV5-1; d_gene: .; CDR3aa: CASSLFPNTGELFF; CDR3nt: TGCGCCAGCAGCCTTTTTCCGAACACCGGGGAGCTGTTTTTT
abundance: .; j_gene: TRBJ2-3; v_gene: TRBV5-1; d_gene: .; CDR3aa: CASSLGQVDDTQYF; CDR3nt: TGCGCCAGCAGCTTGGGACAGGTGGACGATACGCAGTATTTT
abundance: .; j_gene: TRBJ2-4; v_gene: TRBV19; d_gene: .; CDR3aa: CASREGGYAKNIQYF; CDR3nt: TGTGCCAGCCGTGAGGGGGGATACGCCAAAAACATTCAGTACTTC
abundance: .; j_gene: TRBJ2-6; v_gene: TRBV19; d_gene: TRBD1; CDR3aa: CASSNHMGQGDSGANVLTF; CDR3nt: TGTGCCAGTAGTAATCACATGGGACAGGGGGACTCTGGGGCCAACGTCCTGACTTTC
abundance: .; j_gene: TRBJ2-7; v_gene: TRBV28; d_gene: .; CDR3aa: CASQGGSSYEQYF; CDR3nt: TGTGCCAGCCAGGGGGGGAGCTCCTACGAGCAGTACTTC
abundance: .; j_gene: TRBJ2-1; v_gene: TRBV5-5; d_gene: .; CDR3aa: CASSLSGSSYNEQFF; CDR3nt: TGTGCCAGCAGCTTGTCAGGGAGCTCCTACAATGAGCAGTTCTTC
abundance: .; j_gene: TRBJ2-3; v_gene: TRBV7-9; d_gene: .; CDR3aa: CASSSRGSGLTDTQYF; CDR3nt: TGTGCCAGCAGCTCCCGGGGTAGCGGACTCACAGATACGCAGTATTTT
abundance: .; j_gene: TRBJ1-1; v_gene: TRBV6-6; d_gene: .; CDR3aa: CASSRPGRAGTEAFF; CDR3nt: TGTGCCAGCAGTCGCCCTGGCAGGGCCGGCACTGAAGCTTTCTTT
abundance: .; j_gene: TRBJ2-1; v_gene: TRBV27; d_gene: .; CDR3aa: CASSRHGNEQFF; CDR3nt: TGTGCCAGCAGCAGACACGGGAATGAGCAGTTCTTC
abundance: .; j_gene: TRBJ1-1; v_gene: TRBV2; d_gene: TRBD1; CDR3aa: CASRERTGNTEAFF; CDR3nt: TGTGCCAGCAGGGAGAGGACAGGTAACACTGAAGCTTTCTTT
abundance: .; j_gene: TRBJ2-7; v_gene: TRBV7-3; d_gene: TRBD2; CDR3aa: CASSLGGGSGRESGEQYF; CDR3nt: TGTGCCAGCAGCTTAGGAGGAGGTAGCGGGAGGGAATCAGGAGAGCAGTACTTC
abundance: .; j_gene: TRBJ2-2; v_gene: TRBV5-1; d_gene: TRBD2; CDR3aa: CASSNSGSRTGELFF; CDR3nt: TGCGCCAGCAGCAATAGCGGGAGTCGCACCGGGGAGCTGTTTTTT
abundance: .; j_gene: TRBJ2-1; v_gene: TRBV7-8; d_gene: TRBD2; CDR3aa: CASSPETSGFYNEQFF; CDR3nt: TGTGCCAGCAGCCCTGAGACTAGCGGGTTTTACAATGAGCAGTTCTTC
abundance: .; j_gene: TRBJ1-6; v_gene: TRBV7-2; d_gene: .; CDR3aa: CASSLDPQGSSYNSPLHF; CDR3nt: TGTGCCAGCAGCTTAGACCCCCAGGGAAGCTCCTATAATTCACCCCTCCACTTT
abundance: few; j_gene: TRBJ2-1; v_gene: TRBV18; d_gene: TRBD2; CDR3aa: CASSPEAGGGSYNEQFF; CDR3nt: TGTGCCAGCTCACCGGAAGCGGGAGGGGGCTCCTACAATGAGCAGTTCTTC
abundance: .; j_gene: TRBJ2-7; v_gene: TRBV15; d_gene: .; CDR3aa: CATSRDKGRDPHEQYF; CDR3nt: TGTGCCACCAGCAGAGATAAAGGCCGGGACCCCCACGAGCAGTACTTC
abundance: .; j_gene: TRBJ2-2; v_gene: TRBV7-9; d_gene: .; CDR3aa: CASSPPTGLNTGELFF; CDR3nt: TGTGCCAGCAGCCCGCCCACAGGACTGAACACCGGGGAGCTGTTTTTT
abundance: .; j_gene: TRBJ2-7; v_gene: TRBV27; d_gene: .; CDR3aa: CASGPGQRSYEQYF; CDR3nt: TGTGCCAGCGGCCCAGGACAGCGAAGTTACGAGCAGTACTTC
abundance: .; j_gene: TRBJ1-2; v_gene: TRBV7-9; d_gene: .; CDR3aa: CASSLAPVNYGYTF; CDR3nt: TGTGCCAGCAGCTTAGCGCCGGTTAACTATGGCTACACCTTC
abundance: .; j_gene: TRBJ2-7; v_gene: TRBV29-1; d_gene: .; CDR3aa: CSVARGHEQYF; CDR3nt: TGCAGCGTAGCCCGTGGGCACGAGCAGTACTTC
abundance: .; j_gene: TRBJ2-1; v_gene: TRBV5-4; d_gene: .; CDR3aa: CASSLGGSGLNEQFF; CDR3nt: TGTGCCAGCAGCTTGGGGGGTAGCGGTCTCAATGAGCAGTTCTTC
abundance: .; j_gene: TRBJ1-2; v_gene: TRBV5-4; d_gene: .; CDR3aa: CASSFPGSNYGYTF; CDR3nt: TGTGCCAGCAGCTTTCCAGGATCTAACTATGGCTACACCTTC
abundance: .; j_gene: TRBJ2-3; v_gene: TRBV28; d_gene: .; CDR3aa: CASSRGGRDTDTQYF; CDR3nt: TGTGCCAGCTCCCGGGGCGGCAGGGACACAGATACGCAGTATTTT
abundance: few; j_gene: TRBJ2-1; v_gene: TRBV11-2; d_gene: TRBD1; CDR3aa: CASSFRQGSGEGPYNEQFF; CDR3nt: TGTGCCAGCAGCTTTCGACAGGGGTCGGGAGAGGGGCCCTACAATGAGCAGTTCTTC
abundance: .; j_gene: TRBJ1-2; v_gene: TRBV4-2; d_gene: TRBD1; CDR3aa: CASSHSTGGARGYTF; CDR3nt: TGTGCCAGCAGCCATTCCACAGGGGGCGCCCGGGGCTACACCTTC
abundance: .; j_gene: TRBJ1-1; v_gene: TRBV28; d_gene: .; CDR3aa: CASSSRGFEAFF; CDR3nt: TGTGCCAGCAGTTCCAGGGGTTTTGAAGCTTTCTTT
abundance: .; j_gene: TRBJ2-6; v_gene: TRBV30; d_gene: .; CDR3aa: CAWSLWGRSSGANVLTF; CDR3nt: TGTGCCTGGAGTCTGTGGGGCCGGAGCTCTGGGGCCAACGTCCTGACTTTC
abundance: .; j_gene: TRBJ1-5; v_gene: TRBV7-2; d_gene: TRBD1; CDR3aa: CASSSQGNQPQHF; CDR3nt: TGTGCCAGCAGCTCACAGGGGAATCAGCCCCAGCATTTT
abundance: .; j_gene: TRBJ2-1; v_gene: TRBV7-6; d_gene: TRBD2; CDR3aa: CASSPTTSGRHGEQFF; CDR3nt: TGTGCCAGCAGCCCGACAACTAGCGGGAGGCACGGTGAGCAGTTCTTC
abundance: .; j_gene: TRBJ1-3; v_gene: TRBV25-1; d_gene: .; CDR3aa: CASSESGTGTSRNTIYF; CDR3nt: TGTGCCAGCAGTGAATCGGGAACCGGCACGTCTCGGAACACCATATATTTT
abundance: .; j_gene: TRBJ2-7; v_gene: TRBV6-1; d_gene: .; CDR3aa: CASSLQADGYEQYF; CDR3nt: TGTGCCAGCAGTCTACAGGCTGATGGGTACGAGCAGTACTTC
abundance: .; j_gene: TRBJ2-3; v_gene: TRBV6-5; d_gene: .; CDR3aa: CASGGRSTDTQYF; CDR3nt: TGTGCCAGCGGGGGCAGGAGCACAGATACGCAGTATTTT
abundance: .; j_gene: TRBJ1-2; v_gene: TRBV6-5; d_gene: .; CDR3aa: CASIDLAGAYGYTF; CDR3nt: TGTGCCAGCATTGATCTTGCGGGCGCCTATGGCTACACCTTC
abundance: .; j_gene: TRBJ2-4; v_gene: TRBV5-6; d_gene: .; CDR3aa: CASSPAGSRVGQYF; CDR3nt: TGTGCCAGCAGCCCGGCAGGGAGCCGGGTGGGTCAGTACTTC
abundance: .; j_gene: TRBJ2-1; v_gene: TRBV7-3; d_gene: .; CDR3aa: CASSAQPAGDEQFF; CDR3nt: TGTGCCAGCAGCGCTCAGCCCGCCGGGGATGAGCAGTTCTTC
abundance: .; j_gene: TRBJ2-7; v_gene: TRBV4-1; d_gene: .; CDR3aa: CASSQEQGAGGYEQYF; CDR3nt: TGCGCCAGCAGCCAAGAACAGGGGGCGGGAGGCTACGAGCAGTACTTC
abundance: .; j_gene: TRBJ1-5; v_gene: TRBV2; d_gene: TRBD1; CDR3aa: CASRGDRGSNQPQHF; CDR3nt: TGTGCCAGCAGAGGAGACAGGGGGAGCAATCAGCCCCAGCATTTT
abundance: .; j_gene: TRBJ2-5; v_gene: TRBV7-2; d_gene: .; CDR3aa: CASSLLGETQYF; CDR3nt: TGTGCCAGCAGCTTATTGGGGGAGACCCAGTACTTC
abundance: once; j_gene: TRBJ1-2; v_gene: TRBV5-1; d_gene: .; CDR3aa: CASSFGQDANYGYTF; CDR3nt: TGCGCCAGCAGCTTTGGCCAGGATGCTAACTATGGCTACACCTTC
abundance: few; j_gene: TRBJ2-2; v_gene: TRBV4-1; d_gene: .; CDR3aa: CASSSTWSNGELFF; CDR3nt: TGCGCCAGCAGCTCTACATGGAGTAACGGGGAGCTGTTTTTT
abundance: .; j_gene: TRBJ1-6; v_gene: TRBV5-1; d_gene: .; CDR3aa: CASSLAPAGTDSPLHF; CDR3nt: TGCGCCAGCAGCTTGGCACCCGCAGGGACCGATTCACCCCTCCACTTT
abundance: once; j_gene: TRBJ1-5; v_gene: TRBV7-2; d_gene: TRBD1; CDR3aa: CASSTTGVPNQPQHF; CDR3nt: TGTGCCAGCAGCACGACAGGGGTCCCAAATCAGCCCCAGCATTTT
abundance: few; j_gene: TRBJ2-1; v_gene: TRBV11-2; d_gene: .; CDR3aa: CASSVGTGVYNEQFF; CDR3nt: TGTGCCAGCAGCGTGGGGACTGGAGTCTACAATGAGCAGTTCTTC
abundance: .; j_gene: TRBJ2-7; v_gene: TRBV12-5; d_gene: .; CDR3aa: CASGLGDGYEQYF; CDR3nt: TGTGCTAGTGGTTTGGGGGATGGGTACGAGCAGTACTTC